The 26 T cell receptor beta chains below all came from one sample that was sequenced in a study of T cell responses to AZD1222 COVID-19 vaccine. Only in-frame clones appear in the TCRdb table, and some are missing; sequencing was by immunoSEQ multiplex PCR. Here the sample spans some 96,000 clones, about nine tenths being singletons. The material was peripheral blood, obtained on day 0 of AZD1222 vaccination. These receptors all stem from an adult in good health.

Only one count was recorded for this clone. CDR3 bases: TGTGCCAGCAGTTATGTGGGAATCACCCCTAATGAGCAGTTCTTC. Translated: CASSYVGITPNEQFF. The chain uses TRBV6-5 and TRBJ2-1; no firm D call. This CDR3 is 15 amino acids long. Trimming took off 3 bases at V and 7 bases at J, with 16 bases between the two ends. Germline V lookup: CDR1 MNHEY, CDR2 SVGAGI.

This rearrangement joins TRBV28 to TRBJ2-1; D ambiguous. The CDR3 length is 14 residues. From germline, CDR1 is MDHEN and CDR2 SYDVKM. V lost 3 bases, J lost 0 bases, and 6 bases lay in between. The CDR3 bases are TGTGCCAGCAGTTTCTTCTACTCCTACAATGAGCAGTTCTTC. It codes for CASSFFYSYNEQFF.

The rearrangement links TRBV19 to TRBJ2-3, with 9 bases aligning to TRBD2. CDR1 LNHDA and CDR2 SQIVND come from the germline V gene (reference sequence). This CDR3 spans 17 amino acids. Losses at the gene ends were 2 bases for V and 0 bases for J; bases not matched to a gene: 6. Here the CDR3 reads CASSIRREGTSTDTQYF. Here the CDR3 DNA reads TGTGCCAGTAGTATAAGGCGGGAGGGGACTAGCACAGATACGCAGTATTTT.

This clone has a handful of counts. This sequence joins TRBV11-3 and TRBJ1-1; D perhaps matches TRBD1 (5 bases). The ends were cut back, 5 bases at V and 0 bases at J, with 13 bases in the middle. Germline CDR1 reads SGHNT; CDR2 reads YENEEA. The CDR3 is 15 residues long. The CDR3 nucleotides are TGTGCCAGCAGCAAAGGGGTGGCGGTGAACACTGAAGCTTTCTTT. As protein: CASSKGVAVNTEAFF.

This chain uses TRBV5-1 with TRBJ1-1; tentative D call: TRBD1 (6 bases). CDR1 is SGHRS and CDR2 is YFSETQ in the germline V gene. Trimming left V 0 bases short and J 6 bases short, with 12 bases between. The CDR3 has 14 residues. The CDR3 region is CASSLAGPGAEAFF. The CDR3 DNA is TGCGCCAGCAGCTTGGCCGGGCCAGGGGCTGAAGCTTTCTTT.

This clone was counted a single time. This sequence joins TRBV5-6 and TRBJ2-5, with D maybe TRBD1 (5 bases). Germline V gene data show CDR1 as SGHDT and CDR2 as YYEEEE. Trimming pared 1 base from V and 4 bases from J, leaving 11 bases between. The CDR3 covers 14 residues. CDR3: CASSLPGHPETQYF. The CDR3 coding sequence is TGTGCCAGCAGCTTGCCCGGACACCCAGAGACCCAGTACTTC.

V usage is TRBV28 and J usage is TRBJ1-4; 8 nucleotides agree with TRBD1. This CDR3 is 15 amino acids long. Germline CDR1 and CDR2: MDHEN and SYDVKM. J lost 7 bases, V lost 6 bases, and 10 bases had no gene match. The CDR3 sequence: CASSRPPGQAEKLFF. CDR3 coding DNA: TGTGCCAGCAGCCGGCCCCCGGGACAGGCTGAAAAACTGTTTTTT.

The genes are TRBV28 and TRBJ1-6; no clear D. The CDR3 has 13 amino acids. Germline V lookup: CDR1 MDHEN, CDR2 SYDVKM. V shed 5 bases and J shed 8 bases, with 10 bases lying between them. CDR3 bases: TGTGCCAGCAGTGGAAAGTTGCATTCACCCCTCCACTTT. Protein sequence: CASSGKLHSPLHF.

V is TRBV9 and J is TRBJ2-1; unclear D gene. Deletions cut 0 bases from V and 5 bases from J, with 18 bases between. Germline CDR1 is SGDLS and CDR2 is YYNGEE. The CDR3 contains 17 residues. In DNA form, the CDR3 reads TGTGCCAGCAGCGTAGGGACCCGAAACAATTTAAACAATGAGCAGTTCTTC. The encoded protein is CASSVGTRNNLNNEQFF.

This clone was detected only once. This chain joins TRBV29-1 and TRBJ1-2, with D uncertain. V was cut by 7 bases and J by 3 bases, with 6 bases left in between. This CDR3 has 10 residues. The germline V gene has CDR1 SQVTM and CDR2 ANQGSEA. CDR3 amino acids: CSALDYGYTF. The CDR3 nucleotides are TGCAGCGCCTTAGACTATGGCTACACCTTC. The full variable domain, rest sourced from reference TRBV29-1 and TRBJ1-2, is SAVISQKPSRDICQRGTSLTIQCQVDSQVTMMFWYRQQPGQSLTLIATANQGSEATYESGFVIDKFPISRPNLTFSTLTVSNMSPEDSSIYLCSALDYGYTFGSGTRLTVV.

V and J are TRBV6-2 or TRBV6-3 and TRBJ1-5; D is undetermined. Trimming shortened V by 6 bases and J by 4 bases, and 19 bases separated the two germline ends. From germline, CDR1 is MNHEY and CDR2 SVGEGT. The CDR3 sequence is 16 residues long. The CDR3 DNA is TGTGCCAGCAGCTTAGCCAAAGACGGGAGAAATCAGCCCCAGCATTTT. This translates into CASSLAKDGRNQPQHF.

This chain uses TRBV5-8 with TRBJ1-3; TRBD1 aligns across 11 bases. The ends lost 2 bases at V and 0 bases at J; junction bases unmatched: 1. Germline CDR1 reads SGHTS; CDR2 reads YDEGEE. The CDR3 extends over 16 amino acids. As DNA, the CDR3 is TGTGCCAGCAGCTTTGGACAGGGGGCCTCTGGAAACACCATATATTTT. Its translation: CASSFGQGASGNTIYF.

The chain employs TRBV28 and TRBJ1-6; D is unresolved. The ends were cut back, 2 bases at V and 9 bases at J, with 11 bases in the middle. The germline V gene encodes CDR1 MDHEN and CDR2 SYDVKM. This CDR3 spans 14 amino acids. CDR3 sequence: CASSLKPPTSPLHF. As DNA, the CDR3 is TGTGCCAGCAGTTTAAAGCCCCCCACTTCACCCCTCCACTTT.

The chain is built from TRBV6-4 and TRBJ1-2, with 8 bases fitting TRBD1. V dropped 6 bases and J dropped 6; count of bases not matched to a gene: 9. Germline V gene sequence: CDR1 MRHNA, CDR2 SNTAGT. The CDR3 has 14 amino acids. The CDR3 DNA reads as TGTGCCAGCAGGAAAGGACAGGGCGTCCATGGCTACACCTTC. Its translation is CASRKGQGVHGYTF.

V and J are TRBV28 and TRBJ1-3; TRBD1 agrees at 7 bases. J lost 0 bases, V lost 0 bases, and 2 bases had no gene match. CDR3 length equals 16 residues. Germline V gives CDR1 MDHEN, CDR2 SYDVKM. In DNA, the CDR3 is TGTGCCAGCAGTTTATGGAGACAGGGCTCTGGAAACACCATATATTTT. Its protein is CASSLWRQGSGNTIYF.

This clone was observed a single time. The chain employs TRBV30 and TRBJ2-1, with 7 bases lining up with TRBD1. The CDR3 has 15 amino acids. Germline V CDR1 and CDR2: GTSNPN, SVGIG (reference sequence). J was trimmed by 0 bases and V by 2 bases; bases with no gene match: 4. Written as DNA, the CDR3 is TGTGCCTGGAGTTCCGACAGGGCCTCCTACAATGAGCAGTTCTTC. Translating it yields CAWSSDRASYNEQFF.

The V and J genes are TRBV4-1 and TRBJ2-5; 9 bases agree with TRBD2. The CDR3 runs 15 residues. Per germline, CDR1 MGHRA and CDR2 YSYEKL. The junction had 6 bases not matched to a gene; V was cut back by 3 bases and J by 4 bases. The CDR3 spells CASSHPPTSGETQYF. CDR3 sequence (DNA): TGCGCCAGCAGCCATCCTCCGACTAGCGGAGAGACCCAGTACTTC.

The J gene is TRBJ2-5, the V gene TRBV14; no clear D. The germline gives CDR1 SGHDN, CDR2 FVKESK. V was pared by 2 bases and J by 2 bases, with 6 bases between. This CDR3 is built from 13 residues. The CDR3 nucleotides read TGTGCCAGCAGCCAACAGGTTCAAGAGACCCAGTACTTC. Translated: CASSQQVQETQYF.

This chain uses TRBV4-2 with TRBJ2-3; 8 bases line up with TRBD2. Germline V CDR1 and CDR2: LGHNA, YNFKEQ. This CDR3 spans 18 amino acids. Unmatched junction bases numbered 8, after V lost 0 bases and J lost 0 bases. CDR3 loop: CASSQDSLAGRSTDTQYF. The CDR3 DNA follows: TGTGCCAGCAGCCAAGATTCCCTAGCGGGCCGGAGCACAGATACGCAGTATTTT.

The gene calls are TRBV11-2 and TRBJ1-2; no reliable D call. The CDR3 is 15 residues long. V was cut by 0 bases and J by 3 bases, with 11 bases left in between. Germline assignment: CDR1 SGHAT and CDR2 FQNNGV. CDR3 nucleotides: TGTGCCAGCAGCTTAGAGGTTGCAGCCTACTATGGCTACACCTTC. Amino acid sequence: CASSLEVAAYYGYTF.

The V call is TRBV9, the J call TRBJ2-5; possible D gene TRBD2, 6 bases. Trimming cost V 4 bases and J 6 bases, with 22 bases left between them. This CDR3 region has 16 residues. The germline CDR1 and CDR2 sequences are SGDLS and YYNGEE. The CDR3 region is CASSPLTSIVTKTQYF. CDR3 sequence (DNA): TGTGCCAGCAGCCCCCTCACTAGCATTGTCACGAAGACCCAGTACTTC. Supplemented by reference TRBV9 and TRBJ2-5, the full variable domain reads DSGVTQTPKHLITATGQRVTLRCSPRSGDLSVYWYQQSLDQGLQFLIQYYNGEERAKGNILERFSAQQFPDLHSELNLSSLELGDSALYFCASSPLTSIVTKTQYFGPGTRLLVL.

The CDR3 sequence is CASRTGSRGEKLFF. The CDR3, as DNA: TGTGCCAGCAGAACCGGGTCGCGGGGGGAAAAACTGTTTTTT. V usage is TRBV6-6 and J usage is TRBJ1-4, with D possibly matching TRBD1 (5 bases). Germline CDR1 and CDR2: MNHNY and SVGAGI (reference sequence). With 6 bases removed from V and 8 bases from J, the gap between germline ends came to 16 bases. The CDR3 contains 14 residues.

The chain carries TRBV11-2 and TRBJ2-2, with TRBD1 matching over 7 bases. The V gene's germline CDR1 is SGHAT and CDR2 FQNNGV. This CDR3 has 14 residues. Trimming took 4 bases from V and 7 from J; bases not matched to a gene: 6. This CDR3 reads CASSSRQGNGELFF. The CDR3 DNA is TGTGCCAGCAGCTCAAGACAGGGTAACGGGGAGCTGTTTTTT.

The gene calls are TRBV19 and TRBJ2-3; no reliable D call. Trimming cost V 3 bases and J 3 bases, with 13 bases left between them. The CDR3 is 15 residues long. Germline V lookup: CDR1 LNHDA, CDR2 SQIVND (reference sequence). The CDR3 region is CASSIRPTFTDTQYF. The DNA of the CDR3 is TGTGCCAGTAGTATTAGACCGACTTTTACAGATACGCAGTATTTT.

The genes are TRBV10-3 and TRBJ1-4; TRBD1 agrees at 7 bases. Trimming removed 4 bases from V and 6 bases from J; junction bases left unmatched: 11. Germline-derived CDR1 and CDR2 are ENHRY and SYGVKD. The CDR3 runs to 16 residues. The CDR3: CAISATLRGDDEKLFF. Here the CDR3 DNA reads TGTGCCATCAGTGCCACTCTCAGGGGGGATGATGAAAAACTGTTTTTT.

V and J are TRBV7-8 and TRBJ2-1, with D unclear. The CDR3 length is 12 residues. V lost 5 bases and J lost 7, with 9 bases in between. Germline-derived CDR1 and CDR2 are SGHVS and FQNEAQ. CDR3 residues: CASSPDLNEQFF. The DNA of the CDR3 is TGTGCCAGCAGCCCCGACCTAAATGAGCAGTTCTTC.